The following is a T cell receptor (beta chain) sequence with its context. Its antigen is not known. Assay used: immunoSEQ multiplex PCR; TCRdb lists only in-frame clones, some missing. The table has about 73,000 clones, 70% to 90% seen once. These data belong to a study of OX40 agonist ivuxolimab in advanced cancers. About the study: The dose-escalation cohort had hepatocellular carcinoma, melanoma, renal cell or head and neck cancer. Three individuals attained partial responses, comprising one hepatocellular carcinoma case and two cutaneous melanoma cases.

The study, taken as a whole, reports: There were, on average, more expanded clones in CD8+ T cells than in CD4+.

The length of the CDR3 is 15 residues. CDR1 and CDR2 (germline): MNHNY, SVGAGI (reference sequence). The V and J ends lost 6 bases and 4 bases respectively, with 16 bases between them. The rearrangement joins TRBV6-6 to TRBJ1-5; weak D call: TRBD1 (6 bases). The clonotype originates from an adult with an advanced solid tumor such as melanoma, head and neck, liver or kidney cancer. The sample in question was CD4+ or CD8+ T cells sorted from blood, obtained in a trial of the OX40 agonist ivuxolimab. The CDR3 nucleotides read TGTGCCAGCAGACGACAGGCGTCTACGAATCAGCCCCAGCATTTT. Translation: CASRRQASTNQPQHF.